This T cell receptor beta chain was sequenced during a study of blood T cell repertoires in COVID-19 (dated by TCRdb to the early 2020s). Context from the whole study: Samples covering the acute and convalescent phases of COVID-19 were provided by collaborators in the United States, Italy and Spain. The material from the prospective study consisted of cDNA or gDNA derived from T cells, B-cell-depleted T cells, or PBMCs. HLA class I and class II types, where available, came from metadata supplied by the sample provider rather than from assay-based typing. The samples were drawn from two sources: the first 160 participants of the ongoing ImmuneRACE study, and about 1,300 subjects contributed by 6 global collaborators. The repertoires were made available in a free public database intended to serve as a resource for research on the immune response to SARS-CoV-2. Subjects who had been exposed to COVID-19, were actively infected with it, or had recovered from it provided the deeply sampled blood TCRbeta repertoires that made up the dataset. The sample metadata nearly always contained a de-identified subject ID, COVID-19 status, age in years and sex.

Comment on this clone: The antigen it recognizes is unknown. Base qualities are missing; no much larger clone stands one base away.

Paper-wide results and their limitations: Clinical and demographic metadata were provided uncurated, with the amount varying by source and participant.

The immunoSEQ Assay, a bias-controlled multiplex PCR, was used to amplify TCRbeta CDR3 regions from genomic DNA. The study's own analysis went as follows. The number of nucleated cells in each sample was estimated by amplification of reference gene primers within the assay. Sequence reads were collapsed and filtered to measure the absolute abundance of every unique TCRbeta CDR3 rearrangement. For each sample, productive Simpson clonality was calculated as the square root of Simpson's diversity index over productive rearrangements. The table comes from immuneACCESS by way of TCRdb, which keeps in-frame sequences with V and J called. Part of the clones is missing from these tables; in studies checked, under half for an unresolved V gene and the rest for unknown reasons. V and J calls and clone size come straight from that table; D and trimming were deduced from the DNA. Here the sample has 300,000 to 350,000 clones; more than 80% occur a single time. The ten biggest clones cover roughly 6.8% of the sample.

One collaborating source in Seattle enrolled patients while the patients were actively infected and followed the patients over time throughout the course of disease. Collaborating institutions collected whole blood in K2EDTA tubes following their own protocols. Collaborator samples were shipped for TCRbeta analysis as frozen whole blood, isolated PBMCs, or DNA extracted from either sample type. The receptor comes from a woman in her 30s with COVID-19, enrolled during active disease. Sequenced: peripheral blood.

At the DNA level, the sequence is TGTGCCACCAGCAACTCGGTAGTGAACACTGAAGCTTTCTTT. The encoded protein is CATSNSVVNTEAFF. This chain is built from TRBV15 and TRBJ1-1; the D gene cannot be resolved reliably. From a lookup of the germline V gene (reference sequence), CDR1 and CDR2 are LNHNV and YYDKDF. The CDR3 spans 14 residues, from the cysteine through the phenylalanine. Kept here is only the CDR3 DNA, which spans 42 bases and is read in frame from base 1. Deletion took 4 bases off V and 0 bases off J, with a span of 9 bases between the germline ends.